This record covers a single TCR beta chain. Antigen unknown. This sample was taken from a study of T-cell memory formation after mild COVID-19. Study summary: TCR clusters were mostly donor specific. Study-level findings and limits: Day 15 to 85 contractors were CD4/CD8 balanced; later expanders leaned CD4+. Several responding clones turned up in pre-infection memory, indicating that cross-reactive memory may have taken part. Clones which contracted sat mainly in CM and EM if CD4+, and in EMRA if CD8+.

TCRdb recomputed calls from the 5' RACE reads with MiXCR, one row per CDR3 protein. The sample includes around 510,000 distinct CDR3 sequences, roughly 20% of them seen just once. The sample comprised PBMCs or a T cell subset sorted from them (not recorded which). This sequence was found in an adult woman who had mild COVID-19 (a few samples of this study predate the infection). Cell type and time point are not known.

CDR3 nucleotides: TGTGCCAGCAGAATAGCGGGACTACTCGAGCAGTACTTC. Residues: CASRIAGLLEQYF. The rearrangement uses TRBV6-6 and TRBJ2-7; 8 nucleotides agree with TRBD2. The germline gives CDR1 MNHNY, CDR2 SVGAGI (reference sequence). CDR3 size: 13 residues. V shed 6 bases and J 6 bases; nucleotides not matched to a gene: 7.